This TCR beta chain originates from a study of T cells in women clearing cervical HPV infection. At the level of the study: Case blood was drawn when the lesion was first found; control blood after infection became undetectable. HLA type could not be excluded as a confounder.

Note on this clone: The read stops 3 residues short of the end of the CDR3; the missing end is completed from the germline J gene. The same CDR3 arises from other DNA sequences in this sample as well.

Per the germline V gene, CDR1 is KGHSH and CDR2 is LQKENI. There are 16 residues in the CDR3. The repertoire was sequenced with immunoSEQ multiplex PCR; TCRdb's copy has only in-frame clones and lacks some. Its listing shows tens of thousands of clones. This chain uses TRBV18 with TRBJ1-1; tentative D call: TRBD1 (5 bases). Input material: blood buffy coat. The TCR was taken from a woman between 18 and 75 years old with a cervical HPV16 infection that either progressed to CIN3+ or cleared (not recorded which). The part of the CDR3 DNA that was read is TGTGCCAGCTCACCACCTCTGCCGGGGGTAGGAGAGACA. This sequence encodes CASSPPLPGVGET. The full-length CDR3 reads as CASSPPLPGVGETAFF. The whole variable domain, remainder taken from reference TRBV18 and TRBJ1-1, is NAGVMQNPRHLVRRRGQEARLRCSPMKGHSHVYWYRQLPEEGLKFMVYLQKENIIDESGMPKERFSAEFPKEGPSILRIQQVVRGDSAAYFCASSPPLPGVGETAFFGQGTRLTVV.